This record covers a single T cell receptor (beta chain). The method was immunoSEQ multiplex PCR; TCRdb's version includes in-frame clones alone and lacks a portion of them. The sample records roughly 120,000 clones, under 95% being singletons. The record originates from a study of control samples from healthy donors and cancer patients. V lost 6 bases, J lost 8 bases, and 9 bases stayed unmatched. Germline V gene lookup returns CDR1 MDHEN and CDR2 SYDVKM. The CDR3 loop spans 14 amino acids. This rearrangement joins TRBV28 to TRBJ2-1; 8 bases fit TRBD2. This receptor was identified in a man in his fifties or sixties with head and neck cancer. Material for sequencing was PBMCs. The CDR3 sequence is CASSPRGGGYEQFF. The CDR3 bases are TGTGCCAGCAGCCCCCGGGGGGGCGGGTATGAGCAGTTCTTC.